This T cell receptor (beta chain) was identified during a study of shared clonotypes between healthy human individuals (dated by TCRdb to about 2020). Describing the broader study: The cohort included three men and a couple of women between 18 and 49 years of age. Leukapheresis yielded between about 0.85 and 9 billion PBMCs per donor. Different laboratories and diverse techniques were used to prepare libraries and sequence TCR repertoires, to increase sequencing depth and limit assay-specific biases. Blood TCR repertoires of about five healthy adults were deeply sequenced to estimate repertoire size and the extent of clonotype sharing between individuals.

TCR CDR3 regions were amplified from genomic DNA by multiplex PCR using the deep immunoSEQ assay. Genomic DNA extracted from each cell subset was distributed evenly over all wells of several immunoSEQ 96-well plates, and each plate served as one replicate. For unsorted PBMC, about 270 ng of genomic DNA, equivalent to around 30,000 T cell genomes, went into each replicate PCR. Unsorted PBMC genomic DNA was sequenced across ten immunoSEQ deep assay plates. The purified libraries were quantified using a Qubit 3.0 fluorometer, sized with a Bioanalyzer 2100, and then quantified again using the KAPA Library Quantification kit. A separate single-read 150-cycle Illumina NextSeq 550 flow cell was used to sequence each immunoSEQ 96-well plate. Per the authors' processing: Because the immunoSEQ output included only junctional sequences and no quality scores, the filtering could not be the same as the filtering used for full-length reads. Sequences were annotated with PyIR, a Python wrapper for IgBLAST v1.9, using IMGT germline references to assign V/J genes and CDR3. Any read was removed if the V/J assignment was weak (E-value above 1e-6), the CDR3 was missing, or the read contained stop codons, out-of-frame junctions, or ambiguous translated residues. V3J clonotypes were defined by identical inferred V gene, J gene, and CDR3 amino acid sequence. The percentage overlap between two repertoires was calculated by dividing the number of shared unique clonotypes by the size of the smaller repertoire. RTK rarefaction, the Chao1 estimator, and Recon v2.1 estimates of unobserved clonotypes were used to assess repertoire richness. Sourced from immuneACCESS, this table was stored by TCRdb with only in-frame sequences that have V and J called. A share of the clones is absent; for the studies checked, an unresolved V gene accounts for under half, and the remainder has no known explanation. For V, J and clone size, that table is used; D and trimming come from the DNA. The sample table contains 400,000 to 550,000 clones; only one count was recorded for around three quarters of them. Clones ranked in the top ten supply more than 10% of the sample.

Donors were healthy HIV-negative adults with no recently reported acute infections or vaccinations. Only Caucasian adults living in Nashville, Tennessee, USA were represented among the donors. In the unsorted samples, tens of millions of PBMCs were counted, and genomic DNA was extracted using the QIAamp DNA Blood Mini kit. After blood collection by leukapheresis, PBMCs were isolated using Ficoll-Histopaque density gradient centrifugation and then cryopreserved in the vapor phase of liquid nitrogen. The germline ends are 12 bases apart after V is trimmed by 0 bases and J by 3 bases. CDR1 and CDR2 were assigned from the germline V gene (reference sequence) as SGHKS and YYEKEE. Including cysteine and phenylalanine, the CDR3 has 15 amino acids. Only the CDR3 DNA is retained, 45 bases long and in frame from the first base. Here is what the overall study found, with its caveats: Pairwise subsampling indicated that sequencing depth was expected to affect the degree of clonotype sharing among donors. Sampling was restricted to blood, and TCR repertoires in tissue are likely to differ from TCR repertoires in blood. Because the study included a small number of donors, the genetic and exposure-history diversity represented was limited.

For this clone: Its antigen has not been determined. No base quality values were provided; no much bigger clone lies one nucleotide off.

Sequences were obtained from PBMCs. The TCR originated in a woman aged 40 to 50 in good health. Some clones in this sample may be carry-over from other donors' samples. The receptor chain draws on TRBV5-5 and TRBJ1-2; there is no confident call for the D gene. The nucleotide sequence is given as TGTGCCAGCAGCTTGGACCCCCTCGTGGACTATGGCTACACCTTC. Translated, this gives CASSLDPLVDYGYTF.